This T cell receptor beta chain is drawn from a study of blood T cell repertoires in COVID-19. CDR1 SGHRS and CDR2 YFSETQ come from the germline V gene. The V gene end was trimmed by 5 bases and the J gene end by 9 bases; junction bases not matched to a gene: 10. This CDR3 is 15 amino acids long. The method was immunoSEQ multiplex PCR; TCRdb's version includes in-frame clones alone and lacks a portion of them. The data show roughly 140,000 clones, approximately 80% seen once. This rearrangement joins TRBV5-1 to TRBJ1-6, with 8 bases that match TRBD1. Material: peripheral blood. The sequence derives from a human donor in a cohort sampled during active COVID-19. DNA for the CDR3: TGCGCCAGCAGTTTTGACAGGGGAAGAGGTTCACCCCTCCACTTT. Translated, it gives CASSFDRGRGSPLHF.